This T cell receptor beta chain comes out of a study of vaccination and CD4 T cells after COVID-19. Study background: A CEFX pool, an HIV-1 Nef pool, or no peptide went to control cultures.

Concerning this clonotype: Antigen unknown.

After removal of 2 bases from V and 4 bases from J, the junction contained 0 bases not matched to a gene. Germline lookup yields CDR1 MNHEY and CDR2 SVGAGI. The CDR3 totals 14 residues. Treatment here: roughly nine-day PBMC culture with coronavirus spike peptide pools or control peptides (ViraFEST assay). Cultured CD4+ T-cell DNA underwent Oncomine TCR Beta short-read sequencing. TCRdb fed the PCR reads into MiXCR, producing one record per CDR3 protein. Among about 25,000 distinct CDR3 sequences listed, approximately 50% were seen once. The chain is built from TRBV6-5 and TRBJ1-3; TRBD1 matches at 9 bases. Source material: CD4+ T cells from blood, cultured in vitro. This receptor was obtained from a human donor who had recovered from COVID-19. CDR3: CASSYGQGGNTIYF. The CDR3, as DNA: TGTGCCAGCAGTTACGGACAGGGGGGAAACACCATATATTTT.